Listed below are T cell receptor beta chains from one sample, sequenced in a study of blood T cells in healthy people across ages. TCRdb called the 5' RACE reads again in MiXCR, with one record for every CDR3 protein. Of roughly 700,000 distinct CDR3 sequences listed, around half are singletons. The sequenced sample consisted of blood. These receptors were taken from a woman in her sixties or seventies in good health. Both conserved end residues are part of each CDR3. The D gene is left open where the match is weak. Clone size is stated in some rows and not others, as once, few, many or a class when expanded.

clone_size j_call v_call d_call cdr3_aa cdr3_nt
few TRBJ2-5 TRBV4-3 . CASSQGGSLRETQYF TGCGCCAGCAGCCAGGGGGGCAGCCTCAGAGAGACCCAGTACTTC
. TRBJ1-5 TRBV6-6 TRBD1 CASSYRTGGQPQHF TGTGCCAGCAGTTATAGGACAGGGGGTCAGCCCCAGCATTTT
. TRBJ2-5 TRBV29-1 TRBD2 CSVGALAGNNEQYF TGCAGCGTTGGGGCACTAGCGGGAAACAATGAGCAGTACTTC
. TRBJ2-7 TRBV6-5 . CASRLLGEVNHEQYF TGTGCCAGCAGACTACTGGGGGAGGTTAACCACGAGCAGTACTTC
. TRBJ2-7 TRBV4-3 . CASSQADQDSYEQYF TGCGCCAGCAGCCAGGCCGACCAGGACTCCTACGAGCAGTACTTC
few TRBJ2-5 TRBV9 . CASSLMGAGEAETQYF TGTGCCAGCAGCCTCATGGGGGCGGGAGAGGCAGAGACCCAGTACTTC
once TRBJ1-1 TRBV6-5 . CASSWINRGLQGGYTEAFF TGTGCCAGCAGTTGGATAAACCGGGGCCTTCAGGGTGGCTACACTGAAGCTTTCTTT
few TRBJ2-5 TRBV12-5 . CASGPQGGETQYF TGTGCTAGTGGTCCCCAAGGGGGGGAGACCCAGTACTTC
. TRBJ2-1 TRBV7-2 . CASSQSLASYNEQFF TGTGCCAGCAGCCAAAGCTTAGCCTCCTACAATGAGCAGTTCTTC
. TRBJ2-7 TRBV5-1 TRBD2 CASSPFGTSGRGRSSYNEQYF TGCGCCAGCAGCCCCTTTGGGACTAGCGGGAGAGGCAGAAGCTCCTACAATGAGCAGTACTTC
. TRBJ2-3 TRBV7-9 TRBD2 CASSWTSGVVDTQYF TGTGCCAGCAGCTGGACTAGCGGGGTGGTGGATACGCAGTATTTT
. TRBJ2-1 TRBV28 TRBD2 CASSTRTSGRAHNNNEQFF TGTGCCAGCAGTACTCGGACTAGCGGGAGGGCACACAACAACAATGAGCAGTTCTTC
once TRBJ2-7 TRBV27 . CASSLRRGEQYF TGTGCCAGCAGTTTGAGGAGGGGCGAGCAGTACTTC
. TRBJ2-7 TRBV25-1 . CASSEFGQNRNEQYF TGTGCCAGCAGTGAATTTGGACAGAACCGGAATGAGCAGTACTTC
few TRBJ2-5 TRBV5-1 . CASSPESGRTQYF TGCGCCAGCAGCCCCGAGAGTGGGAGGACCCAGTACTTC